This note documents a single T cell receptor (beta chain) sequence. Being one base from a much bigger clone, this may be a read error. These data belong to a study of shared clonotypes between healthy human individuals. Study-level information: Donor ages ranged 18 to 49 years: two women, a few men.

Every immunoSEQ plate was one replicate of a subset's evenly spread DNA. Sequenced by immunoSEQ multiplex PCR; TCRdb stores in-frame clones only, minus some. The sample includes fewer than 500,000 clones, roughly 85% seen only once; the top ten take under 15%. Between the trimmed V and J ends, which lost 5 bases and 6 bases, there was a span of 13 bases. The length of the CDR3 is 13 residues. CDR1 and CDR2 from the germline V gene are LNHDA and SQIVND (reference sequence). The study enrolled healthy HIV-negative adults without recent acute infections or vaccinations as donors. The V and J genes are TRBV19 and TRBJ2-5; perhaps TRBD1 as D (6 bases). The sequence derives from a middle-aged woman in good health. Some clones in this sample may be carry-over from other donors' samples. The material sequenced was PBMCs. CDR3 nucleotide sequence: TGTGCCAGTAGTCGCACAGGGCGGAAGACCCAGTACTTC. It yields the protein CASSRTGRKTQYF.